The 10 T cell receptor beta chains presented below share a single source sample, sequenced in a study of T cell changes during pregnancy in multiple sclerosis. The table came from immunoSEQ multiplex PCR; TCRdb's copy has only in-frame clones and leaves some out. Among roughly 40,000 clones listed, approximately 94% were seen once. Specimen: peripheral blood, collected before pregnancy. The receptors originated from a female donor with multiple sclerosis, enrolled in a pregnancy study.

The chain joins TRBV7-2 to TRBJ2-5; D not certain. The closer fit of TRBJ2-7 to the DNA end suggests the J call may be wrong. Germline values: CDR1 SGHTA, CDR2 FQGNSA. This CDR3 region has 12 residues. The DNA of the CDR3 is TGTGCCAGCAGCTTTCCTCCCTACGAGCAGTACTTC. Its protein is CASSFPPYEQYF.

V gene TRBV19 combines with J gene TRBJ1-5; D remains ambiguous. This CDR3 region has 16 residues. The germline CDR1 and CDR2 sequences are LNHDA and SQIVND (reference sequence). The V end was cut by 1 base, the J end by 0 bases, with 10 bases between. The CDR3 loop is CASSIGRGFSNQPQHF. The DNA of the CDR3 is TGTGCCAGTAGTATAGGAAGAGGTTTTAGCAATCAGCCCCAGCATTTT.

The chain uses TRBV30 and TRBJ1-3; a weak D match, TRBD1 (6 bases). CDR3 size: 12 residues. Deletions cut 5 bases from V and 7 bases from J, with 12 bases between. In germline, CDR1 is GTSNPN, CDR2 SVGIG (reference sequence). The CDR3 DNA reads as TGTGCCTGGTGTCTGAGGGGGAACACCATATATTTT. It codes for CAWCLRGNTIYF. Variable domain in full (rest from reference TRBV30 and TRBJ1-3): SQTIHQWPATLVQPVGSPLSLECTVEGTSNPNLYWYRQAAGRGLQLLFYSVGIGQISSEVPQNLSASRPQDRQFILSSKKLLLSDSGFYLCAWCLRGNTIYFGEGSWLTVV.

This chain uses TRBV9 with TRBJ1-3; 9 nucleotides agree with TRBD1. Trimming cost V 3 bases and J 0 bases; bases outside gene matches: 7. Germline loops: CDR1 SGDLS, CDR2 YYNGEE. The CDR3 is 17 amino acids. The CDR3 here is CASSEPGQGPSGNTIYF. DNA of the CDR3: TGTGCCAGCAGCGAGCCCGGACAGGGGCCCTCTGGAAACACCATATATTTT.

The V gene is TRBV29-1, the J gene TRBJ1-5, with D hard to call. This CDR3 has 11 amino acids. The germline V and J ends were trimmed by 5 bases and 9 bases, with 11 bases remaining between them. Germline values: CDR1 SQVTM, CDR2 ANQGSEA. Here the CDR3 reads CSVSTEGPQHF. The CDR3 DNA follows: TGCAGCGTTTCCACCGAGGGGCCCCAGCATTTT.

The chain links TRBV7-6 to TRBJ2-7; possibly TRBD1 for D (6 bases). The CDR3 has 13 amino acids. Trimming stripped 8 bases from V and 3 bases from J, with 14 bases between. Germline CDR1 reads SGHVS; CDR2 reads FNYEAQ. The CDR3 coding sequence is TGTGCCAGCGCTGCAGGGGCAGGCTACGAGCAGTACTTC. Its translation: CASAAGAGYEQYF.

CDR3 coding DNA: TGTGCCAGCAGCTTCACCGGGACAGGGAGTGGGCAGACCCAGTACTTC. Its translation is CASSFTGTGSGQTQYF. The chain recombines TRBV13 with TRBJ2-5, with 9 bases lining up with TRBD1. CDR3 length: 16 amino acids. The germline gives CDR1 PRHDT, CDR2 FYEKMQ (reference sequence). V trimming: 3 bases; J trimming: 6 bases; junction bases outside the gene matches: 11.

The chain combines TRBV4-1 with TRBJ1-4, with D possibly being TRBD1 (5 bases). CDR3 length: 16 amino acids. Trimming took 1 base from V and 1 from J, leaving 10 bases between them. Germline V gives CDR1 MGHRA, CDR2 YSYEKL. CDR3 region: CASSQANQGTNEKLFF. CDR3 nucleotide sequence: TGCGCCAGCAGCCAAGCTAATCAGGGAACTAATGAAAAACTGTTTTTT.

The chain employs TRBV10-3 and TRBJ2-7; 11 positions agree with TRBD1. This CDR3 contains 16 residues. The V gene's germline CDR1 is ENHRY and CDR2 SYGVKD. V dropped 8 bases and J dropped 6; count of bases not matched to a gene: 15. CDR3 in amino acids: CAIGGQTGQGDSEQYF. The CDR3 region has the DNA TGTGCCATCGGGGGGCAGACGGGACAGGGGGATAGCGAGCAGTACTTC.

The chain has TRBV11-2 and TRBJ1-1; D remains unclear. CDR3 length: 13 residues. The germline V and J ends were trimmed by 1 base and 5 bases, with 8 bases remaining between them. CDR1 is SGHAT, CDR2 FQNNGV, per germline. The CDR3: CASSLVKPTEAFF. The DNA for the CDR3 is TGTGCCAGCAGCTTAGTAAAGCCGACTGAAGCTTTCTTT.